One sample yielded the 8 T cell receptor beta chains listed below, sequenced in a study of T cells in Graves' hyperthyroidism and ophthalmopathy. Amplification targeted TCR beta CDR3 regions from RNA transcripts. Carried out on the TCR CDR3, a first-round RT-PCR used the HTBI primer set. A single record per CDR3 protein comes from TCRdb applying MiXCR to the multiplex PCR reads. The sample has roughly 380,000 distinct CDR3 sequences, approximately 19% seen once. The sequenced sample was blood. The receptors come from a woman aged 18-30 years with Graves' hyperthyroidism.

V gene TRBV7-8 combines with J gene TRBJ1-2, with 8 bases matching TRBD1. V trimming: 4 bases; J trimming: 3 bases; junction bases outside the gene matches: 13. Looked up from germline, CDR1 is SGHVS and CDR2 is FQNEAQ. The CDR3 is 17 residues long. CDR3 nucleotide sequence: TGTGCCAGCAGCTCACCCTCCCAGGACAGGGAAGACTATGGCTACACCTTC. Its translation is CASSSPSQDREDYGYTF.

Many counts were recorded for this clonotype. The chain recombines TRBV2 with TRBJ1-2; 9 bases match TRBD1. After removal of 9 bases from V and 8 bases from J, the junction contained 13 bases not matched to a gene. The CDR3 covers 14 residues. Germline loops: CDR1 SNHLY, CDR2 FYNNEI. The CDR3 coding sequence is TGTGCCAGACTAAAGGGACAGGGAGTAGGCGGCTACACCTTC. This codes for CARLKGQGVGGYTF.

The table lists this clonotype with many counts. The rearrangement uses TRBV20-1 and TRBJ2-7, with no clear D. V was cut by 5 bases and J by 2 bases, with 13 bases left in between. Germline V gene data show CDR1 as DFQATT and CDR2 as SNEGSKA (reference sequence). This CDR3 has 13 amino acids. CDR3 residues: CSAPDTRPYEQYF. Written as DNA, the CDR3 is TGCAGTGCTCCAGATACGAGGCCCTACGAGCAGTACTTC.

This clonotype has at least ten counts. This sequence joins TRBV28 and TRBJ1-2; unclear D gene. The V end lost 7 bases, the J end lost 2 bases, and 8 bases lay between the germline ends. The CDR3 totals 12 residues. From germline, CDR1 is MDHEN and CDR2 SYDVKM. The CDR3 loop is CASNELNYGYTF. CDR3 in DNA: TGTGCCAGCAATGAACTAAACTATGGCTACACCTTC.

There are many counts of this clonotype. V usage is TRBV20-1 and J usage is TRBJ1-2, with 10 bases lining up with TRBD1. The length of the CDR3 is 13 residues. Germline CDR1 DFQATT, CDR2 SNEGSKA (reference sequence). After removal of 3 bases from V and 5 bases from J, the junction contained 3 bases not matched to a gene. CDR3 protein: CSASGTGVYGYTF. As DNA, the CDR3 is TGCAGTGCTAGTGGGACAGGGGTTTATGGCTACACCTTC.

This clonotype was seen many times. The rearrangement links TRBV6-1 to TRBJ1-1; D unresolved. The length of the CDR3 is 15 residues. CDR1 MNHNS and CDR2 SASEGT come from the germline V gene. V shed 6 bases and J shed 5 bases, with 19 bases lying between them. The CDR3 DNA is TGTGCCAGCAGCTCGATCACGACGGGGTGGACTGAAGCTTTCTTT. Its translation is CASSSITTGWTEAFF.

The chain uses TRBV20-1 and TRBJ2-5; TRBD2 matches at 12 bases. This CDR3 spans 16 amino acids. V shed 1 base, J shed 6 bases, and the junction held 9 bases outside the gene matches. Germline CDR1 is DFQATT and CDR2 is SNEGSKA (reference sequence). CDR3 DNA: TGCAGTGCTAGAGTGGGGCTAGCGGGGGGGCCGAAGACCCAGTACTTC. Translating it yields CSARVGLAGGPKTQYF.

V gene TRBV4-2 combines with J gene TRBJ1-2, with a weak D call TRBD1 (6 bases). The V gene lost 5 bases and the J gene lost 3 bases, with 16 bases spanning the gap. The length of the CDR3 is 15 residues. Germline V gene data show CDR1 as LGHNA and CDR2 as YNFKEQ. In DNA form, the CDR3 reads TGTGCCAGCAGCAGCGAACAGGGTCCACACTATGGCTACACCTTC. Its protein is CASSSEQGPHYGYTF.